One T cell receptor beta chain is described in this entry. This specimen comes from a study of T cells after somatic rescue of genetic block. Profiling relied on immunoSEQ multiplex PCR, and the TCRdb table lists in-frame clones only, not all of them. The data contain about 67,000 clones, approximately 90% of them singletons. V dropped 5 bases and J dropped 3 bases, with 8 bases sitting between them. Per germline, CDR1 SEHNR and CDR2 FQNEAQ (reference sequence). The length of the CDR3 is 12 residues. J is TRBJ2-7 and V is TRBV7-9; no firm D call. The specimen sequenced was peripheral blood mononuclear cells (PBMCs). The TCR was taken from a man aged 40-49 years. The CDR3 DNA follows: TGTGCCAGCAGCCAAGCTGTCTACGAGCAGTACTTC. Its protein is CASSQAVYEQYF.